This is a list of T cell receptor beta chains from one sample in a study of spatial heterogeneity in lung cancer. TCRdb re-analysed the 5' RACE reads in MiXCR, keeping a single row per CDR3 protein. The table lists some 25,000 distinct CDR3 sequences, roughly 7.1% of them singletons, with approximately 25% in the top ten. The sample consisted of lung tumor tissue, taken at surgery. These TCRs come from a male donor with early-stage non-small cell lung cancer. The CDR3 runs from the conserved cysteine through the conserved F or W. The D gene is left open where the match is weak. Rows may omit the clone size; those that give it use once, few, many or a size class.

TGCAGTCTTAGGGGGGGGGCGCAAACTGAAGCTTTCTTT	CSLRGGAQTEAFF	NA	many	TRBV20-1	TRBJ1-1
TGTGCCAGCAGACCAAGGACAGGGGGCTACGGGGAGCTGTTTTTT	CASRPRTGGYGELFF	TRBD1	NA	TRBV2	TRBJ2-2
TGTGCCGGTCAATTAGGGACAGGCACCTACGAGCAGTACTTC	CAGQLGTGTYEQYF	TRBD1	few	TRBV6-1	TRBJ2-7
TGTGCCAGCAGCCTGGGAGTTTCCTCCACAGATACGCAGTATTTT	CASSLGVSSTDTQYF	NA	NA	TRBV14	TRBJ2-3
TGTGCCAGCAGCCCCGACCTGAGCTCCTACAATGAGCAGTTCTTC	CASSPDLSSYNEQFF	NA	many	TRBV11-2	TRBJ2-1
TGTGCCAGCAGTCGCGACTATGGCTACACCTTC	CASSRDYGYTF	NA	many	TRBV12-3/TRBV12-4	TRBJ1-2
TGTGCCAGCAGTGAGGGGGTATATGGCTACACCTTC	CASSEGVYGYTF	NA	NA	TRBV6-1	TRBJ1-2
TGTGCCAGCGCTGGAGATAGCAATCAGCCCCAGCATTTT	CASAGDSNQPQHF	NA	many	TRBV7-2	TRBJ1-5
TGCGCCAGCAGCCAAGAAGGGGGCCGCTACGAGCAGTACTTC	CASSQEGGRYEQYF	TRBD1	NA	TRBV4-3	TRBJ2-7
TGCAGCGTTGAAAGGAATAGCGGGGGGGCCTTACCCCCCTACGAGCAGTACTTC	CSVERNSGGALPPYEQYF	TRBD2	many	TRBV29-1	TRBJ2-7
TGTGCCAGCAGCGTAGAGGTCGGGGTAATCAGAACAGATACGCAGTATTTT	CASSVEVGVIRTDTQYF	NA	few	TRBV9	TRBJ2-3
TGTGCCACCAGCGCTGAGGGCGATACGCAGTATTTT	CATSAEGDTQYF	NA	many	TRBV15	TRBJ2-3